This TCR beta chain was sequenced in a study of T cell repertoires in cytomegalovirus infection. Study-level background: Public TCR beta signatures indicated both CMV infection and matching HLA type. Regarding the study as a whole: Based on cumulative public TCR beta family frequency, carriers of CMV plus the relevant HLA were identified.

From the reads, TCRdb called clonotypes with MiXCR, one entry per CDR3 protein. The table has around 430,000 distinct CDR3 sequences, about 39% seen once; the top ten hold 43%. Of note for this clonotype: Antigen unknown.

The CDR3 is 13 residues long. Trimming stripped 3 bases from V and 1 base from J, with 6 bases between. Germline-derived CDR1 and CDR2 are MNHEY and SMNVEV (reference sequence). The sequencing used cultured PBMCs, collected from culture after CMV antigen stimulation. The chain carries TRBV27 and TRBJ2-5; D unclear. The clonotype comes from a human donor in good health (CMV status not recorded). Some clones in this sample may be carry-over from other donors' samples. CDR3 region: CASSFKAQETQYF. CDR3 bases: TGTGCCAGCAGTTTCAAGGCCCAAGAGACCCAGTACTTC.